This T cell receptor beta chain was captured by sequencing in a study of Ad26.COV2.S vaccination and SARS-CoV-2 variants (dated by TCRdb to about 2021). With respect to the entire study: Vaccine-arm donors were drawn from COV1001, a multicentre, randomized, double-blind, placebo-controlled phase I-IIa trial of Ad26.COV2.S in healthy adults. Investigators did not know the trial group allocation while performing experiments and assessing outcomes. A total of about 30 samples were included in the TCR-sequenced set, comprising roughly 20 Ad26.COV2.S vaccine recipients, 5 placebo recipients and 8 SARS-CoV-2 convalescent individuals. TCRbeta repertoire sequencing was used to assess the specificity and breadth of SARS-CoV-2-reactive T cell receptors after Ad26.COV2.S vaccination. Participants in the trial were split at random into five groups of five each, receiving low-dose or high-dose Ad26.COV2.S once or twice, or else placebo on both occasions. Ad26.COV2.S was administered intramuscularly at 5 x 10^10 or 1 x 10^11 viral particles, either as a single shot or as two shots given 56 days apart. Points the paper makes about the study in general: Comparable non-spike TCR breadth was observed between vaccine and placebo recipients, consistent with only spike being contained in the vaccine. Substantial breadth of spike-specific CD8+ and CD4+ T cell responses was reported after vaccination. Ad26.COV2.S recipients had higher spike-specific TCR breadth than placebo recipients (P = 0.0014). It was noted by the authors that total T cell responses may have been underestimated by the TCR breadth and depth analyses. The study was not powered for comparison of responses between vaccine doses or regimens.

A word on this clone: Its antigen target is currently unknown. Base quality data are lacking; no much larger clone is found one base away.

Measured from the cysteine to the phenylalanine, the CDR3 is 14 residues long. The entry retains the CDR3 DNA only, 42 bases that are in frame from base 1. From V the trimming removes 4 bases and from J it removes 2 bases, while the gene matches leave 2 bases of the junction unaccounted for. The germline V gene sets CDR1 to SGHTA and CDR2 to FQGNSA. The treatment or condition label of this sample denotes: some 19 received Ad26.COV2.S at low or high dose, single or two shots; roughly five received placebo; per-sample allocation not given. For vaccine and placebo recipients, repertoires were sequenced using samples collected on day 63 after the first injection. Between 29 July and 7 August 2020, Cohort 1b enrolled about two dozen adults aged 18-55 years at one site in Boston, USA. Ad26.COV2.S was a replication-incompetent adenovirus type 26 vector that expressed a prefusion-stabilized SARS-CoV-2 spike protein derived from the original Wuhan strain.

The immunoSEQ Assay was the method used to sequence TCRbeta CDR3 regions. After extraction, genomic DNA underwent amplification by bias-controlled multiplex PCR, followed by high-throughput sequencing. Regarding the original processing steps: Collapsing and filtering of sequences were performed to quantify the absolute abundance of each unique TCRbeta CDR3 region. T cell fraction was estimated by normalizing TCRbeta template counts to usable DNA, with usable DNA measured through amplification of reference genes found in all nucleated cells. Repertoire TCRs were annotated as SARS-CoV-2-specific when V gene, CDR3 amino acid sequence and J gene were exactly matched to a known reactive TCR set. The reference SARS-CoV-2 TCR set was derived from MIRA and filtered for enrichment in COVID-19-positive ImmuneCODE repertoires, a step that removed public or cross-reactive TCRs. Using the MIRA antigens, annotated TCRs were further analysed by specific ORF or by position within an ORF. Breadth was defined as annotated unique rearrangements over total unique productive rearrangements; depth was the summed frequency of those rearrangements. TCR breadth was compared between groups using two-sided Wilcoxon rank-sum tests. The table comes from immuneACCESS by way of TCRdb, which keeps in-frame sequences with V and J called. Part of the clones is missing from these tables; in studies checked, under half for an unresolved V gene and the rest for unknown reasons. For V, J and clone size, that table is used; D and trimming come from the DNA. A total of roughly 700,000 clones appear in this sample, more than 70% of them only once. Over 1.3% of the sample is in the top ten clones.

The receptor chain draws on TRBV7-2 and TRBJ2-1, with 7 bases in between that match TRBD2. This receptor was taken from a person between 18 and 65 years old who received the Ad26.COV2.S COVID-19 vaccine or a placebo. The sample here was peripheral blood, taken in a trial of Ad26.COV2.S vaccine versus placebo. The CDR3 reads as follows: CASSSSGPYNEQFF. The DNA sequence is TGTGCCAGCAGCTCTAGCGGCCCCTACAATGAGCAGTTCTTC. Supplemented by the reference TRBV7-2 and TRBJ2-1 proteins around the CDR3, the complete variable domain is GAGVSQSPSNKVTEKGKDVELRCDPISGHTALYWYRQSLGQGLEFLIYFQGNSAPDKSGLPSDRFSAERTGGSVSTLTIQRTQQEDSAVYLCASSSSGPYNEQFFGPGTRLTVL.